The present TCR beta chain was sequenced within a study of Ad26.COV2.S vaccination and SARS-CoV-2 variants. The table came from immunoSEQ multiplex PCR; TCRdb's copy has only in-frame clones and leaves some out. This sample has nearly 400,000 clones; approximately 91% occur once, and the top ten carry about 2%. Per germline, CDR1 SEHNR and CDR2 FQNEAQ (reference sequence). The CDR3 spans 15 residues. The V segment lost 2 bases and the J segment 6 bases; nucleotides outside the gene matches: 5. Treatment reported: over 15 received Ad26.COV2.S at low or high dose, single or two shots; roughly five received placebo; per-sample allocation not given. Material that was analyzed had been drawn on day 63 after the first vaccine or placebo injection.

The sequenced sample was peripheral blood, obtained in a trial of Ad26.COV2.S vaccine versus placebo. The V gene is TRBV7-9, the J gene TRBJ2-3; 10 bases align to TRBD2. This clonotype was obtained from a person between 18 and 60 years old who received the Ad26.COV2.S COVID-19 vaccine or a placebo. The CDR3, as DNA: TGTGCCAGCAGCTTACTAGCGGGAGAGGGCGATACGCAGTATTTT. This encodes CASSLLAGEGDTQYF.